The present T cell receptor (beta chain) was sequenced within a study of post-analysis software for immune sequencing data (dated by TCRdb to the mid-2010s). Background for the entire study: Recorded disease courses included relapsing-remitting, secondary progressive and progressive-relapsing multiple sclerosis, with some patients lacking subtype annotation. Patient repertoires were compared against roughly 12 previously published healthy control repertoires from donors aged roughly 6 to 26 years. A subset of samples was prepared in parallel using single-end sample barcoding, then pooled and co-amplified after Illumina adapter ligation.

The library was produced with PCR. Sequencing took place on an Illumina HiSeq 2500. Unique molecular identifiers were incorporated into TCR beta cDNA libraries to reduce PCR and sequencing biases. Per 1 to 10 million input T cells, approximately 500,000 cDNA molecules were obtained, such that each molecule approximated one T cell. The patient libraries were prepared and sequenced using the same protocol as the earlier healthy control dataset. Within a given batch, samples were prepared together, multiplexed and sequenced on the same HiSeq lane. Per the authors' processing: Raw barcoded reads were processed with MIGEC, and single-read molecular identifier groups were discarded before consensus assembly and CDR3 extraction. VDJtools was used for post-analysis of the clonotype tables, with diversity normalized by down-sampling every dataset to the smallest sample size. Repertoire overlap clustering matched CDR3 amino acid but not nucleotide sequences to correct batch-related cross-sample contamination. TCRdb reworked the public reads: Q25 trimming with fastp, MiXCR clone assembly, productive beta chains retained. Rows merge per CDR3 protein into single entries with the most common DNA and genes. In this record, the V and J calls reflect TCRdb's handling and not the investigators' own analysis. In this sample the table shows about 810,000 distinct CDR3 sequences, roughly 50% of which occur a single time. The ten largest clones take up approximately 4.5% of the sample.

To demonstrate the VDJtools post-analysis software, TCR beta repertoires were profiled from the peripheral blood of 10 to 15 young patients with multiple sclerosis. The multiple sclerosis patients were children and adolescents between roughly 6 and 16 years of age. Broader findings and caveats from the paper: Compared with controls, multiple sclerosis patients had significantly lower normalized Chao1 diversity, a finding suggesting substantial peripheral T-cell clonal expansion. A few TRBV segments, including TRBV5-6, TRBV5-1 and TRBV20-1, were significantly more frequent in patients than controls. Direct clustering with F measure showed strong co-clustering of samples prepared in the same batch, prompting a batch-effect correction. The multiple sclerosis patient group was slightly younger than the control group.

A remark on this clonotype: No antigen is known for it. No much larger clone exists at a distance of one base, and base qualities are not known.

For CDR1 and CDR2, the germline V gene lists LGHNA and YNFKEQ. Its CDR3 holds 17 amino acids, cysteine through phenylalanine. Here the CDR3 DNA is all that survives: 51 bases in frame from base 1. V has 2 bases trimmed and J has 2 bases trimmed; junction bases matching no gene number 10. The TCR originated in a girl under 18 with multiple sclerosis. What was sequenced was blood. Recombination connected TRBV4-2 to TRBJ2-5, and TRBD2 aligns with 8 junction nucleotides. The CDR3 reads CASSQIPGLGRQETQYF. The DNA sequence is TGTGCCAGCAGCCAAATACCGGGACTAGGGAGGCAAGAGACCCAGTACTTC.